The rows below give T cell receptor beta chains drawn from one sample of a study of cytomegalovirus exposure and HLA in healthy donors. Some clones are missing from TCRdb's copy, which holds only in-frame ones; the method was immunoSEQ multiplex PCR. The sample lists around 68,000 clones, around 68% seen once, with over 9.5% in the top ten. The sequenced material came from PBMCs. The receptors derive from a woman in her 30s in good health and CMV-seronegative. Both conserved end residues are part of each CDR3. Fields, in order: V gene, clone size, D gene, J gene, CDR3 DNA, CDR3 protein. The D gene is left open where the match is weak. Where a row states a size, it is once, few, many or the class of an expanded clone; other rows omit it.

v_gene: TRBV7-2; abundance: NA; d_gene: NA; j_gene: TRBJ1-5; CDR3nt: TGTGCCAGCACCCCGTTGGGCCACAATCAGCCCCAGCATTTT; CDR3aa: CASTPLGHNQPQHF
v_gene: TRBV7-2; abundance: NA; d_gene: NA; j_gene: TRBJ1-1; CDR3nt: TGTGCCAGCAGCTTAGGGTTAGGGGAAATTGAAGCTTTCTTT; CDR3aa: CASSLGLGEIEAFF
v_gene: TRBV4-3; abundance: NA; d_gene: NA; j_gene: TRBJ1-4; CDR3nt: TGCGCCAGCAGCCAAGATCTTTTGTCGGGGTGGAATGAAAAACTGTTTTTT; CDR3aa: CASSQDLLSGWNEKLFF
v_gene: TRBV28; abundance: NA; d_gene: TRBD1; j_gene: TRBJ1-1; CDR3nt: TGTGCCAGCAGCTTGGGACAGATGAACACTGAAGCTTTCTTT; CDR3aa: CASSLGQMNTEAFF
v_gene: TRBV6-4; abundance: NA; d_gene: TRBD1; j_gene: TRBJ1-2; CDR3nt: TGTGCCAGCAGTGCTTCCCGGGACAGCTATGGCTACACCTTC; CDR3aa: CASSASRDSYGYTF
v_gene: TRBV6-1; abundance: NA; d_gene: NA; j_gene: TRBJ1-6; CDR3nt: TGTGCCAGCCACTTAACCCAAGGAGTTAATTCACCCCTCCACTTT; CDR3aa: CASHLTQGVNSPLHF
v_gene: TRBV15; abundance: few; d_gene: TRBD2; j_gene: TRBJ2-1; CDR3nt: TGTGCCACCGAACTAGAGCGGGGGAGGAACAATGAGCAGTTCTTC; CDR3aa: CATELERGRNNEQFF
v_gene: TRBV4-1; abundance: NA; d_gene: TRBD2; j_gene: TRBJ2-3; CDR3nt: TGCGCCAGCAGCCGGACTAGCGGGGGGGCTGAAGATACGCAGTATTTT; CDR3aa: CASSRTSGGAEDTQYF
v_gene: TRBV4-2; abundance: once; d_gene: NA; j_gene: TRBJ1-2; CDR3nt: TGTGCCAGCAGCCAGGGTCAGGGTTCTCCCTATGGCTACACCTTC; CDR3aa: CASSQGQGSPYGYTF
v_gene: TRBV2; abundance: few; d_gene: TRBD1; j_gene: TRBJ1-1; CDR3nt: TGTGCCAGCAGTTCTTTGACAGGGACTGAAGCTTTCTTT; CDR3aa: CASSSLTGTEAFF
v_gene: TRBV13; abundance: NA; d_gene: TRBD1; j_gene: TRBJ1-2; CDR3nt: TGTGCCAGCAGGTATAATACAGGGGAAGGAGGCTACACCTTC; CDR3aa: CASRYNTGEGGYTF
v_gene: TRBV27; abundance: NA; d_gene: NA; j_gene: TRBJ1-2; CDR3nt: TGTGCCAGCAGTTTGGGGCGGAGGGGTGGCTACACCTTC; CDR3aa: CASSLGRRGGYTF
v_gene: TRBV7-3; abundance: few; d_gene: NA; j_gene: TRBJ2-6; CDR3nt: TGTGCCAGCAGCTTAAGAGTATTGAGAGGATCGGGGGCCAACGTCCTGACTTTC; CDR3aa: CASSLRVLRGSGANVLTF
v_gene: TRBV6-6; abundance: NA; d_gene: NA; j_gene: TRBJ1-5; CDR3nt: TGTGCCAGCAGTTACGACAGGAGCCTAAATCAGCCCCAGCATTTT; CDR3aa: CASSYDRSLNQPQHF
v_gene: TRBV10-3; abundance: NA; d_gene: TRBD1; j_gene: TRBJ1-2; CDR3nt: TGTGCCATCAGTGAAAAGGGACAGAGTAACTATGGCTACACCTTC; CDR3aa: CAISEKGQSNYGYTF
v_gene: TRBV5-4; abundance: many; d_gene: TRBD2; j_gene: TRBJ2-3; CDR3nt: TGTGCCAGCAGCTTTAGCGGGGGGCCGAGGGATACGCAGTATTTT; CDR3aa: CASSFSGGPRDTQYF
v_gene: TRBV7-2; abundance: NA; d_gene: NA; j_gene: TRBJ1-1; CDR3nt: TGTGCCAGCAGCCGTACCACAGGGAGCGACACTGAAGCTTTCTTT; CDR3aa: CASSRTTGSDTEAFF
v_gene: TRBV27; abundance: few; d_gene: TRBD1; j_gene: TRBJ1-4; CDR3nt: TGTGCCAGCAGTCTTAACAGGGGGCAATATGAAAAACTGTTTTTT; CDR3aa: CASSLNRGQYEKLFF
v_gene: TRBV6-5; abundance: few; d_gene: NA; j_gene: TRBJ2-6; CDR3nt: TGTGCCAGCAGGCCTAGGGGGACTGGGGCCAACGTCCTGACTTTC; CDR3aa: CASRPRGTGANVLTF
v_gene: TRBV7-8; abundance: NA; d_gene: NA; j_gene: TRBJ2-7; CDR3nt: TGTGCCAGCAGCCCAGGACTAGGGGGACCTTACGAGCAGTACTTC; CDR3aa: CASSPGLGGPYEQYF
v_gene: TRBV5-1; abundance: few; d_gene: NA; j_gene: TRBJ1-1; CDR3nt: TGCGCCAGCAGCTTGGTCAGGGGAAGCTTGAACACTGAAGCTTTCTTT; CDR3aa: CASSLVRGSLNTEAFF
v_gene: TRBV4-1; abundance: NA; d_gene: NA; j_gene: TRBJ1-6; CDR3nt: TGCGCCAGCAGCCACAATCTCGCCCCAGAGGGTTCACCCCTCCACTTT; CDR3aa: CASSHNLAPEGSPLHF
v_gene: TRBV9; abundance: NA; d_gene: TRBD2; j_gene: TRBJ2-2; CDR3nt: TGTGCCAGCAGCGTAGTACTAGCGGGGTTCTTGACCGGGGAGCTGTTTTTT; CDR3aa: CASSVVLAGFLTGELFF
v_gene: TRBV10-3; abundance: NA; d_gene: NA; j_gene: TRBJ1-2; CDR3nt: TGTGCCATCAGTGAGTCCCCGGGTCGGAACTATGGCTACACCTTC; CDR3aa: CAISESPGRNYGYTF
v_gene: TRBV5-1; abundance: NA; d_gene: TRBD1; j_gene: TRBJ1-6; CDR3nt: TGCGCCAGCAGCTTGGCCATAATGAGAACAGGGGATAATTCACCCCTCCACTTT; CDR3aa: CASSLAIMRTGDNSPLHF
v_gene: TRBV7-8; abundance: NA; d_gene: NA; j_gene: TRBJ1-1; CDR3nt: TGTGCCAGCCATTGGATACGACAGACGAACACTGAAGCTTTCTTT; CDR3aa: CASHWIRQTNTEAFF
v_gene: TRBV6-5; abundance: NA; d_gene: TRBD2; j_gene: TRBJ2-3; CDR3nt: TGTGCCAGCAGTTCCGGAGGGACTAGCGGCACAGATACGCAGTATTTT; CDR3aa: CASSSGGTSGTDTQYF
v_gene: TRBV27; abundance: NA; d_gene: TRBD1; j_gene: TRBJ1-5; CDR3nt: TGTGCCAGCAGTTTCAAACAGGGGGCCGGTCAGCCCCAGCATTTT; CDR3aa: CASSFKQGAGQPQHF
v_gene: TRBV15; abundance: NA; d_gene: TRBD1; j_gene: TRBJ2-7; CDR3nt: TGTGCCACCAGCAAGGAACAGGGGGTCTCCTACGAGCAGTACTTC; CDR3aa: CATSKEQGVSYEQYF
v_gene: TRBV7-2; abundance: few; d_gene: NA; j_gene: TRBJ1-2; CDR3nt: TGTGCCAGCAGCTTAGACAGTGGGAGCGATGGCTACACCTTC; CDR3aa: CASSLDSGSDGYTF
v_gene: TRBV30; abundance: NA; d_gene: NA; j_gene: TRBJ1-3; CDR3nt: TGTGCCTGGAGTATGGGACACTCGGTTCAATTTTCTGGAAACACCATATATTTT; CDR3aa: CAWSMGHSVQFSGNTIYF
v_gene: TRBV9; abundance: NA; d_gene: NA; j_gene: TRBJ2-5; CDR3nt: TGTGCCAGCAGCGCAGGGAATAGAGCTAGCCAAGAGACCCAGTACTTC; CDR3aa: CASSAGNRASQETQYF
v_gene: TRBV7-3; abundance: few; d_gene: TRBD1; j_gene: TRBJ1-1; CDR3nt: TGTGCCAGCAGCCCACGACAGGGGGCTAACACTGAAGCTTTCTTT; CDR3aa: CASSPRQGANTEAFF
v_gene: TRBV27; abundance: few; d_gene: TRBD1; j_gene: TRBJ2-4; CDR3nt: TGTGCCAGCAGGGGGCGGACAGGGGTTGGAGACATTCAGTACTTC; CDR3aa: CASRGRTGVGDIQYF
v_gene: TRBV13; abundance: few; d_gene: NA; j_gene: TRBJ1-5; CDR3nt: TGTGCCAGCAGCTTAGTCGGTCAGCCCCAGCATTTT; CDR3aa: CASSLVGQPQHF
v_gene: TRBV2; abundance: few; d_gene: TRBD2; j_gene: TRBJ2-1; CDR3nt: TGTGCCAGCAGTGGGGCTAGCGGGGGGTACAATGAGCAGTTCTTC; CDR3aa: CASSGASGGYNEQFF
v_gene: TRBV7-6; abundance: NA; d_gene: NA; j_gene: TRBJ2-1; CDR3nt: TGTGCCAGCAGCCCTTTCGCCGGGACAAACTCCTACAATGAGCAGTTCTTC; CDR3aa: CASSPFAGTNSYNEQFF
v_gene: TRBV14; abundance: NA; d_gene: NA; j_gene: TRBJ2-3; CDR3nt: TGTGCCAGCAGCCAAGATCGGAGGGGAACAGATACGCAGTATTTT; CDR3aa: CASSQDRRGTDTQYF
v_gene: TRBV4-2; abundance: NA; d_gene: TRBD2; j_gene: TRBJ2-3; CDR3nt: TGTGCCAGCAGCCAAGTAGCGGGGGGGATCACAGATACGCAGTATTTT; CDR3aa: CASSQVAGGITDTQYF
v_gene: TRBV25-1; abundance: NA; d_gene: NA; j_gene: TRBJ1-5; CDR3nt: TGTGCCAGCAGTGAATCCAAACAGGAGAATAGCAATCAGCCCCAGCATTTT; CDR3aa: CASSESKQENSNQPQHF
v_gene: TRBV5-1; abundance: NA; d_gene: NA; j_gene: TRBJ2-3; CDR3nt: TGCGCCAGCAGCCTCACCGGGTCCAGCACAGATACGCAGTATTTT; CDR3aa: CASSLTGSSTDTQYF
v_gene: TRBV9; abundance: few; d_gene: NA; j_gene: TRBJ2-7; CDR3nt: TGTGCCAGCAGCGTAGCCCCAGGCCAGGCCTACGAGCAGTACTTC; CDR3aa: CASSVAPGQAYEQYF
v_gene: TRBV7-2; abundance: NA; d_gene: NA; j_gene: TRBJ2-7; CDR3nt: TGTGCCAGCAGCCCCGGGGCGAGGGGGGGGGCCCACGAGCAGTACTTC; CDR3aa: CASSPGARGGAHEQYF
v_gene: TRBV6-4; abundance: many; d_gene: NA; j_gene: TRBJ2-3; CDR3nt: TGTGCCAGCAGTGATCAGGCCACAGATACGCAGTATTTT; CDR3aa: CASSDQATDTQYF
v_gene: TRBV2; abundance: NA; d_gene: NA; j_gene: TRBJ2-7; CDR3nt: TGTGCCAGCAGTGACGCAGGGTGGGTTTCATACGAGCAGTACTTC; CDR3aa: CASSDAGWVSYEQYF
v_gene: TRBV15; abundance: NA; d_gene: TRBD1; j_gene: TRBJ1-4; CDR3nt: TGTGCCACCAGCAGAGATATACGAGGTACAGGGGTGATCCAGAATGAAAAACTGTTTTTT; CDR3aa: CATSRDIRGTGVIQNEKLFF
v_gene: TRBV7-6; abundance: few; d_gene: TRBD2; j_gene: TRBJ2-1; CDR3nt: TGTGCCAGCAGCTTAGCGGCTAGCGGATTCTACAATGAGCAGTTCTTC; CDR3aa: CASSLAASGFYNEQFF